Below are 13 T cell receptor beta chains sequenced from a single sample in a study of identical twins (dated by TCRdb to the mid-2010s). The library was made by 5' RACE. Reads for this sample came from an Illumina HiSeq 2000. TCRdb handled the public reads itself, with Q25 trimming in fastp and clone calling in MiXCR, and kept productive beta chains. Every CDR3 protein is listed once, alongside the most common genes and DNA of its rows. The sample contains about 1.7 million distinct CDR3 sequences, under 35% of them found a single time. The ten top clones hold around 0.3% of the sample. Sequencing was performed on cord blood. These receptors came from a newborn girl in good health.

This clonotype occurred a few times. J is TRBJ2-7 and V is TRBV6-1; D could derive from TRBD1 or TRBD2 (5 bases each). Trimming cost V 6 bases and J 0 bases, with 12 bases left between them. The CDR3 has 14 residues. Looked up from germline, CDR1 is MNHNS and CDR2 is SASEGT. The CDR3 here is CASSSMRGSYEQYF. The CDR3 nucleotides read TGTGCCAGCAGCTCTATGAGGGGCTCCTACGAGCAGTACTTC.

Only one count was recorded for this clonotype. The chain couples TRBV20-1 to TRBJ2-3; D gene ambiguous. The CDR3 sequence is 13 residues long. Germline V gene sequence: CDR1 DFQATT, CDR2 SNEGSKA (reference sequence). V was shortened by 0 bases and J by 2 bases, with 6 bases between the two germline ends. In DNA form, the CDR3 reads TGCAGTGCTAGAGAGAAACCCACAGATACGCAGTATTTT. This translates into CSAREKPTDTQYF.

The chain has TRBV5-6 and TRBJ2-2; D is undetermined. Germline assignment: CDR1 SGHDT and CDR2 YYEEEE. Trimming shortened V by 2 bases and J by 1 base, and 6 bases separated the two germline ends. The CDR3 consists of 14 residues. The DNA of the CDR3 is TGTGCCAGCAGCTTACCTGGGAACACCGGGGAGCTGTTTTTT. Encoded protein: CASSLPGNTGELFF.

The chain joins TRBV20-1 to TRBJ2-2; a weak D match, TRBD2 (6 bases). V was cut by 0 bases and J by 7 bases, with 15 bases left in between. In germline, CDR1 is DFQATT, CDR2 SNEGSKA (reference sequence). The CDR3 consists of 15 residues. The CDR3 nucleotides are TGCAGTGCTAGAGATAGAAGGGCCGGGGGCGGGGAGCTGTTTTTT. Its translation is CSARDRRAGGGELFF.

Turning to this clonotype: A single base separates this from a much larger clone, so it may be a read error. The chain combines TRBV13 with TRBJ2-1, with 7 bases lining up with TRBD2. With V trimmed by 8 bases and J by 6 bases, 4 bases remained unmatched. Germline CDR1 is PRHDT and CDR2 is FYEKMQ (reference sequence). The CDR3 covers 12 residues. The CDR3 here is CASGWTSNEQFF. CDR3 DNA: TGTGCCAGCGGCTGGACTAGCAATGAGCAGTTCTTC. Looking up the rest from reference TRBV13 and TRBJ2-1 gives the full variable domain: AAGVIQSPRHLIKEKRETATLKCYPIPRHDTVYWYQQGPGQDPQFLISFYEKMQSDKGSIPDRFSAQQFSDYHSELNMSSLELGDSALYFCASGWTSNEQFFGPGTRLTVL.

The CDR3 DNA follows: TGTGCCAGCAGTGTGGCCCCCTCGGGTAATTCACCCCTCCACTTT. This translates into CASSVAPSGNSPLHF. The chain uses TRBV6-4 and TRBJ1-6; no definite D call. CDR3 length equals 15 residues. CDR1 MRHNA and CDR2 SNTAGT come from the germline V gene. V dropped 4 bases and J dropped 6 bases, with 13 bases sitting between them.

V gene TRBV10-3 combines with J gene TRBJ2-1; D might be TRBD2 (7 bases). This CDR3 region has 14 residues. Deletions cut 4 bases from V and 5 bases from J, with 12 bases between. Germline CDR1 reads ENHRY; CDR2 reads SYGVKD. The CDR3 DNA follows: TGTGCCATCAGTGCGTCGGGGGGCCACAATGAGCAGTTCTTC. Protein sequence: CAISASGGHNEQFF.

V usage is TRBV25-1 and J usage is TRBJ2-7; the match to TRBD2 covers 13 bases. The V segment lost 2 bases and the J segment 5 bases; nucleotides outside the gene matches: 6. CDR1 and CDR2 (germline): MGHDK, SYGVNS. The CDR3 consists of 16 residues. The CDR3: CASSERTSGSLHEQYF. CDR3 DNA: TGTGCCAGCAGTGAAAGGACTAGCGGGAGTCTCCACGAGCAGTACTTC.

CDR3 sequence reads: CASRTSGATDEQFF. The CDR3, as DNA: TGTGCCAGCAGGACTAGCGGGGCGACCGATGAGCAGTTCTTC. The chain recombines TRBV6-5 with TRBJ2-1; 11 bases agree with TRBD2. Looked up from germline, CDR1 is MNHEY and CDR2 is SVGAGI. CDR3 size: 14 residues. Losses at the gene ends were 6 bases for V and 8 bases for J; bases not matched to a gene: 6.

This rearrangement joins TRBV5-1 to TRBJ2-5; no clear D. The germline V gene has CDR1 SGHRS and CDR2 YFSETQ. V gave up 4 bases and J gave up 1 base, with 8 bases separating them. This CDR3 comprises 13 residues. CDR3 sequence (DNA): TGCGCCAGCAGCCCAGTGGGCCAAGAGACCCAGTACTTC. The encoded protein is CASSPVGQETQYF.

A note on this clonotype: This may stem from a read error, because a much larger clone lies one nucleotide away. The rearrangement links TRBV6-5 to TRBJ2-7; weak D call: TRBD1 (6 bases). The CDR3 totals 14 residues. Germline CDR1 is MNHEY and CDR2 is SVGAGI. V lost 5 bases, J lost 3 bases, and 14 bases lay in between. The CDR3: CASSDTGKGYEQYF. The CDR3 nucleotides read TGTGCCAGCAGTGACACAGGGAAAGGCTACGAGCAGTACTTC.

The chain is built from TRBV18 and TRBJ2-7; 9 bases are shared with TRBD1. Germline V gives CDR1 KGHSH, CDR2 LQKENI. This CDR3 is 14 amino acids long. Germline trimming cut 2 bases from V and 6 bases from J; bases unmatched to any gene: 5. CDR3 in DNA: TGTGCCAGCTCACCATGGGACAGGGAGGCCGAGCAGTACTTC. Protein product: CASSPWDREAEQYF.

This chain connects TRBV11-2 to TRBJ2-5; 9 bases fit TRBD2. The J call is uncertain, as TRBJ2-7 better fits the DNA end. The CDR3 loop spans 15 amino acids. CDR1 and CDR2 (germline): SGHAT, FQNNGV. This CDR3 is CASSLEQAGGVEQYF. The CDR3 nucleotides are TGTGCCAGCAGCTTAGAGCAGGCGGGAGGGGTCGAGCAGTACTTC.